These T cell receptor beta chains were read from a single sample in a study of lymphopenia after photon versus proton radiotherapy. Here immunoSEQ multiplex PCR was the method, and the copy in TCRdb shows in-frame clones only, minus some. The table has 67,000 or so clones, about nine tenths seen once. Sequenced material: peripheral blood, taken from a patient treated with proton-based radiotherapy. All receptors come from an elderly man with esophageal cancer. Each CDR3 is given with its conserved first and last residue. A D gene is named only where the DNA matches it firmly. Not all rows give a size; the values are once, few, many and, for expanded clones, a class.

v_call,j_call,clone_size,d_call,cdr3_aa,cdr3_nt
TRBV7-2,TRBJ1-2,NA,NA,CASSLYGQGYQANYGYTF,TGTGCCAGCAGCTTATATGGGCAGGGTTATCAAGCTAACTATGGCTACACCTTC
TRBV27,TRBJ1-2,NA,NA,CASSPSFSGGGGGYTF,TGTGCCAGCAGTCCGTCTTTCAGCGGAGGGGGTGGTGGCTACACCTTC
TRBV7-6,TRBJ2-3,NA,NA,CASSLPPGTADTQYF,TGTGCCAGCAGCTTACCTCCAGGGACCGCAGATACGCAGTATTTT
TRBV30,TRBJ2-5,NA,TRBD1,CAYRQGPQETQYF,TGTGCCTACCGACAGGGACCCCAAGAGACCCAGTACTTC
TRBV7-2,TRBJ2-7,NA,NA,CASSASGGPGEQYF,TGTGCCAGCAGCGCCTCCGGAGGGCCGGGCGAGCAGTACTTC
TRBV25-1,TRBJ1-2,NA,TRBD1,CASSATGSVLSYTF,TGTGCCAGCAGTGCGACAGGGAGCGTTTTGAGCTACACCTTC
TRBV18,TRBJ2-1,NA,NA,CASSARGKYNEQFF,TGTGCCAGCTCAGCACGGGGGAAGTACAATGAGCAGTTCTTC
TRBV21-1,TRBJ2-7,NA,NA,CASSKQDGRGEQYF,TGTGCCAGCAGCAAACAAGACGGGAGAGGAGAGCAGTACTTC
TRBV9,TRBJ1-3,NA,NA,CASSVAGSGNTIYF,TGTGCCAGCAGCGTAGCAGGGTCTGGAAACACCATATATTTT
TRBV6-4,TRBJ1-5,few,NA,CASSEQGGSNQPQHF,TGTGCCAGCAGTGAACAGGGTGGGAGTAATCAGCCCCAGCATTTT
TRBV6-5,TRBJ1-5,NA,NA,CASSRDGQPQHF,TGTGCCAGCAGTCGGGACGGGCAGCCCCAGCATTTT
TRBV7-2,TRBJ1-3,NA,NA,CASSLVTGPGNTIYF,TGTGCCAGCAGCTTAGTAACGGGCCCTGGAAACACCATATATTTT
TRBV5-1,TRBJ2-7,NA,TRBD1,CASSAGGQPEQYF,TGCGCCAGCAGCGCAGGGGGACAGCCTGAGCAGTACTTC
TRBV15,TRBJ1-4,NA,NA,CATSRDLRVEKLFF,TGTGCCACCAGCAGAGATCTCAGGGTGGAAAAACTGTTTTTT
TRBV7-2,TRBJ2-7,NA,NA,CASSLDPTHRYEQYF,TGTGCCAGCAGCTTAGACCCGACTCACCGTTACGAGCAGTACTTC
TRBV30,TRBJ1-6,medium-sized,NA,CAFSGGRQDSPLHF,TGTGCCTTCAGCGGGGGCAGGCAGGATTCACCCCTCCACTTT
TRBV25-1,TRBJ1-5,once,NA,CASSAAGGLNQPQHF,TGTGCCAGCAGTGCCGCGGGGGGCCTAAATCAGCCCCAGCATTTT
TRBV5-4,TRBJ2-1,NA,TRBD2,CASSIRLAFNEQFF,TGTGCCAGCAGCATCCGACTAGCGTTCAATGAGCAGTTCTTC
TRBV6-5,TRBJ1-3,NA,NA,CASSRDRISGNTIYF,TGTGCCAGCAGCCGAGACAGGATCTCTGGAAACACCATATATTTT
TRBV12-5,TRBJ1-5,NA,TRBD1,CASGLVWDRNQPQHF,TGTGCTAGTGGTTTGGTTTGGGACAGAAATCAGCCCCAGCATTTT
TRBV16,TRBJ2-1,NA,NA,CASSQGISSYNEQFF,TGTGCCAGCAGCCAGGGAATTAGCTCCTACAATGAGCAGTTCTTC
TRBV7-2,TRBJ1-5,NA,NA,CASSAANSNQPQHF,TGTGCCAGCAGCGCGGCCAATAGCAATCAGCCCCAGCATTTT